These 17 T cell receptor beta chains came from one sample sequenced in a study of T cells in Graves' hyperthyroidism and ophthalmopathy. Amplification of TCR beta CDR3 regions was performed using RNA transcripts as template. Using the HTBI primer set, a first-round RT-PCR was run on the TCR CDR3. MiXCR was run by TCRdb on the multiplex PCR reads, yielding one entry per CDR3 protein. The sample has 600,000 to 800,000 distinct CDR3 sequences, 35% seen once. The source material was blood. These receptors were taken from a woman aged 40 to 55 with Graves' hyperthyroidism.

This clonotype was detected many times. The genes are TRBV7-2 and TRBJ1-5; possibly TRBD1 for D (6 bases). The germline V gene has CDR1 SGHTA and CDR2 FQGNSA. This CDR3 comprises 14 residues. V lost 4 bases and J lost 9, with 16 bases in between. DNA for the CDR3: TGTGCCAGCAGCTGGGGGGGGCAATCGCCGCCCCAGCATTTT. Amino acid sequence: CASSWGGQSPPQHF.

This clonotype was observed a few times. This chain joins TRBV11-2 and TRBJ1-1; D possibly corresponds to TRBD1 (5 bases). Germline V gene data show CDR1 as SGHAT and CDR2 as FQNNGV. CDR3 length: 16 residues. V was pared by 6 bases and J by 4 bases, with 21 bases between. CDR3 DNA: TGTGCCAGCAGACAAAATCAGGGCGCCTGGGGCACTGAAGCTTTCTTT. As protein: CASRQNQGAWGTEAFF.

The genes are TRBV20-1 and TRBJ1-2; TRBD1 might be the D (6 bases). The V end was cut by 6 bases, the J end by 1 base, with 12 bases between. Germline V CDR1 and CDR2: DFQATT, SNEGSKA (reference sequence). The length of the CDR3 is 13 residues. CDR3 protein: CSAEDRRNYGYTF. In DNA form, the CDR3 reads TGCAGTGCAGAAGACAGGCGTAACTATGGCTACACCTTC.

This clonotype was seen a few times. The rearrangement uses TRBV9 and TRBJ2-6; D gene unclear. The CDR3 loop spans 15 amino acids. Trimming removed 4 bases from V and 4 bases from J, with 12 bases in between. CDR1 SGDLS and CDR2 YYNGEE come from the germline V gene. The CDR3 is CASSQSPAGANVLTF. The DNA for the CDR3 is TGTGCCAGCAGCCAATCCCCAGCGGGGGCCAACGTCCTGACTTTC.

This clonotype was detected ten times or more. The gene calls are TRBV19 and TRBJ2-7, with a tentative D call TRBD1 (6 bases). The CDR3 spans 13 residues. Per the germline V gene, CDR1 is LNHDA and CDR2 is SQIVND (reference sequence). V lost 3 bases and J lost 4, with 10 bases in between. Here the CDR3 DNA reads TGTGCCAGTAGTATGACAGGCGCGTACGAGCAGTACTTC. This codes for CASSMTGAYEQYF. Full variable domain (remainder filled in from reference TRBV19 and TRBJ2-7): DGGITQSPKYLFRKEGQNVTLSCEQNLNHDAMYWYRQDPGQGLRLIYYSQIVNDFQKGDIAEGYSVSREKKESFPLTVTSAQKNPTAFYLCASSMTGAYEQYFGPGTRLTVT.

Comment on this clonotype: Likely a read error: the CDR3 ends without its conserved phenylalanine or tryptophan. V is TRBV7-9 and J is TRBJ1-4; D uncertain. Trimming stripped 5 bases from V and 7 bases from J, with 14 bases between. Germline V lookup: CDR1 SEHNR, CDR2 FQNEAQ (reference sequence). This CDR3 has 14 amino acids. The CDR3 is CASSLRASGEKLFS. As DNA, the CDR3 is TGTGCCAGCAGCCTTCGGGCCTCGGGTGAAAAACTGTTTTCT.

This rearrangement joins TRBV7-2 to TRBJ1-2; 9 bases map to TRBD1. The length of the CDR3 is 18 residues. The V and J ends lost 3 bases and 4 bases, in that order; junction bases with no gene match: 15. Germline V gene lookup returns CDR1 SGHTA and CDR2 FQGNSA. For the CDR3, the DNA is TGTGCCAGCAGCTTTACCCTCACTAAGACAGGGGGATTCTATGGCTACACCTTC. Its protein is CASSFTLTKTGGFYGYTF.

This clonotype has a handful of counts. This rearrangement joins TRBV28 to TRBJ2-5, with TRBD1 as a possible D gene (5 bases). CDR1 is MDHEN and CDR2 is SYDVKM in the germline V gene. The V gene lost 6 bases and the J gene lost 12 bases, with 14 bases spanning the gap. The CDR3 consists of 11 residues. CDR3 protein: CASRFKVTEYF. The CDR3 region has the DNA TGTGCCAGCAGGTTCAAGGTGACAGAGTACTTC.

V gene TRBV20-1 combines with J gene TRBJ1-2; maybe TRBD1 (6 bases). The CDR3 is 13 amino acids. The germline V and J ends were trimmed by 4 bases and 3 bases, with 12 bases remaining between them. The germline V gene encodes CDR1 DFQATT and CDR2 SNEGSKA (reference sequence). The CDR3: CSAKKGGDYGYTF. The DNA of the CDR3 is TGCAGTGCTAAGAAGGGGGGCGACTATGGCTACACCTTC.

On this clonotype itself: A much larger clonotype is one base distant, so this may be a read error. The CDR3 DNA follows: TGCAGTGCGCGTACGGGACAGTCGGGCTACATCTTC. This encodes CSARTGQSGYIF. This sequence joins TRBV20-1 and TRBJ1-2; 7 bases map to TRBD1. CDR3 length equals 12 residues. Looked up from germline, CDR1 is DFQATT and CDR2 is SNEGSKA (reference sequence).

The rearrangement joins TRBV10-2 to TRBJ1-2, with D possibly matching TRBD1 (6 bases). CDR1 WSHSY and CDR2 SAAADI come from the germline V gene. V shed 9 bases and J shed 5 bases, with 19 bases lying between them. The CDR3 is 14 amino acids. The chain's CDR3 is CARADGGQAYGYTF. In DNA form, the CDR3 reads TGCGCCAGAGCTGATGGGGGCCAAGCGTATGGCTACACCTTC.

The chain couples TRBV9 to TRBJ1-3; 10 nucleotides match TRBD1. V dropped 7 bases and J dropped 3; count of bases not matched to a gene: 13. There are 17 residues in the CDR3. Looked up from germline, CDR1 is SGDLS and CDR2 is YYNGEE. The CDR3 is CASSSTPGQGIGNTIYF. For the CDR3, the DNA is TGTGCCAGCTCCTCAACCCCGGGACAGGGGATTGGAAACACCATATATTTT.

This clonotype was detected many times. V and J are TRBV5-1 and TRBJ2-2, with TRBD1 identical over 9 bases. Germline assignment: CDR1 SGHRS and CDR2 YFSETQ. The CDR3 has 15 residues. V dropped 4 bases and J dropped 4; count of bases not matched to a gene: 5. CDR3 loop: CASSAGTGLTGELFF. In nucleotides, the CDR3 is TGCGCCAGCAGCGCAGGGACAGGGCTCACCGGGGAGCTGTTTTTT. The full variable domain, its missing parts supplied by reference TRBV5-1 and TRBJ2-2, is KAGVTQTPRYLIKTRGQQVTLSCSPISGHRSVSWYQQTPGQGLQFLFEYFSETQRNKGNFPGRFSGRQFSNSRSEMNVSTLELGDSALYLCASSAGTGLTGELFFGEGSRLTVL.

The rearrangement uses TRBV6-5 and TRBJ2-7; TRBD2 aligns across 7 bases. CDR1 is MNHEY and CDR2 is SVGAGI in the germline V gene. V was clipped by 6 bases and J by 2 bases; unmatched bases: 4. This CDR3 contains 13 residues. CDR3 DNA: TGTGCCAGCAGAAAAGGACTAGCCTACGAGCAGTACTTC. Its protein product is CASRKGLAYEQYF.

The chain recombines TRBV10-3 with TRBJ2-6; D perhaps matches TRBD2 (5 bases). V was trimmed by 4 bases and J by 3 bases, leaving 7 bases between them. The germline V gene has CDR1 ENHRY and CDR2 SYGVKD. This CDR3 is 14 amino acids long. The CDR3 is CAISAGNGANVLTF. CDR3 nucleotide sequence: TGTGCCATCAGTGCGGGGAATGGGGCCAACGTCCTGACTTTC.

The chain combines TRBV5-1 with TRBJ1-4; D may be TRBD1 (5 bases). Germline CDR1 reads SGHRS; CDR2 reads YFSETQ. The CDR3 contains 15 residues. V lost 1 base and J lost 7, with 14 bases in between. CDR3 sequence (DNA): TGCGCCAGCAGCTTGCAACGGGACCCGAGTGAAAAACTGTTTTTT. This translates into CASSLQRDPSEKLFF.

V and J are TRBV7-3 and TRBJ2-7, with 11 bases identical to TRBD1. V gave up 0 bases and J gave up 5 bases; unmatched junction bases: 3. The CDR3 length is 15 residues. Looked up from germline, CDR1 is SGHTA and CDR2 is FQGTGA. The CDR3 is CASSLTGTGGHEQYF. Written as DNA, the CDR3 is TGTGCCAGCAGCTTAACAGGGACAGGGGGTCACGAGCAGTACTTC. Complete variable domain (other parts from reference TRBV7-3 and TRBJ2-7): GAGVSQTPSNKVTEKGKYVELRCDPISGHTALYWYRQSLGQGPEFLIYFQGTGAADDSGLPNDRFFAVRPEGSVSTLKIQRTERGDSAVYLCASSLTGTGGHEQYFGPGTRLTVT.